Listed here are 8 T cell receptor beta chains from one sample, sequenced in a study of T-cell reconstitution after alpha-beta-depleted transplantation in children listed by TCRdb under 2016. Library construction relied on PCR. These reads were obtained on an Illumina HiSeq 2500. TCR library preparation used molecular barcoding, with unique molecular identifiers applied to normalize quantification of the TCRbeta repertoire. TCRdb ran its own pipeline on the public reads, namely fastp trimming at Q25 and MiXCR clone calling, and kept in-frame beta chains. Here each entry gathers all rows of one CDR3 protein and keeps the most common genes and DNA. A total of approximately 400,000 distinct CDR3 sequences appear in this sample, roughly 11% of them only once. Nearly 5.5% of the sample is taken by the ten largest. The specimen was PBMCs from the stem cell graft donor, collected from the stem cell graft. The source of these receptors is a human donor who donated a stem cell graft to a child with acute myeloid leukemia.

This clonotype was detected many times. The genes are TRBV6-1 and TRBJ2-5; 7 nucleotides agree with TRBD2. The CDR3 has 14 residues. The trim removed 7 bases at V and 1 base at J, leaving 6 bases unmatched. Looked up from germline, CDR1 is MNHNS and CDR2 is SASEGT. The CDR3 loop reads CASKIGTIQETQYF. Written as DNA, the CDR3 is TGTGCCAGCAAAATAGGGACTATCCAAGAGACCCAGTACTTC.

The chain carries TRBV10-3 and TRBJ1-1; D might be TRBD1 (6 bases). V lost 4 bases and J 6 bases, leaving 12 bases between the germline ends. This CDR3 has 13 residues. Per germline, CDR1 ENHRY and CDR2 SYGVKD. The CDR3 region is CAISGTGRAEAFF. CDR3 nucleotide sequence: TGTGCCATCAGTGGAACAGGGCGGGCTGAAGCTTTCTTT.

This clonotype was seen more than once but under ten times. The chain carries TRBV10-3 and TRBJ2-1; 11 nucleotides match TRBD2. The CDR3 runs to 15 residues. V was pared by 5 bases and J by 7 bases, with 7 bases of the junction left unmatched. Looked up from germline, CDR1 is ENHRY and CDR2 is SYGVKD. The CDR3 here is CAISQLAGGRNEQFF. The CDR3 nucleotides are TGTGCCATCAGTCAGCTAGCGGGAGGTCGGAATGAGCAGTTCTTC.

DNA of the CDR3: TGCAGCGTTGGCAGCTATAGCAATCAGCCCCAGCATTTT. Protein: CSVGSYSNQPQHF. This chain joins TRBV29-1 and TRBJ1-5; no clear D gene. V shed 4 bases and J shed 0 bases, with 7 bases lying between them. Germline CDR1 and CDR2: SQVTM and ANQGSEA. This CDR3 comprises 13 residues.

This clonotype was seen only a few times. The V call is TRBV11-1, the J call TRBJ2-1, with D perhaps TRBD2 (6 bases). The CDR3 loop spans 18 amino acids. CDR1 and CDR2 (germline): SGHAT, FQDESV (reference sequence). V lost 1 base and J 0 bases, leaving 16 bases between the germline ends. CDR3 in amino acids: CASSLGGSAGSSYNEQFF. The CDR3 DNA is TGTGCCAGCAGCTTAGGGGGTTCGGCGGGGAGCTCCTACAATGAGCAGTTCTTC.

A note on this clonotype: A read error may account for a junction end that differs from germline. This chain joins TRBV20-1 and TRBJ2-5; TRBD2 matches 11 bases. Germline CDR1 and CDR2: DFQATT and SNEGSKA (reference sequence). This CDR3 is 16 amino acids long. The CDR3 is CCAISGLAGYQETQYF. The DNA for the CDR3 is TGCTGTGCTATTTCCGGACTAGCGGGTTACCAAGAGACCCAGTACTTC.

V usage is TRBV20-1 and J usage is TRBJ2-7; TRBD1 matches 7 bases. The germline gives CDR1 DFQATT, CDR2 SNEGSKA (reference sequence). This CDR3 is built from 11 residues. V dropped 5 bases and J dropped 6; count of bases not matched to a gene: 4. CDR3 in DNA: TGCAGTGCTTTCAGGGGGAGCGAGCAGTACTTC. It codes for CSAFRGSEQYF.

V gene TRBV6-1 combines with J gene TRBJ2-2, with D unresolved. The CDR3 has 14 amino acids. The germline gives CDR1 MNHNS, CDR2 SASEGT. Trimming cost V 6 bases and J 6 bases, with 14 bases left between them. CDR3 sequence: CASRGSSPAGELFF. DNA of the CDR3: TGTGCCAGCAGGGGGTCCTCCCCCGCCGGGGAGCTGTTTTTT.